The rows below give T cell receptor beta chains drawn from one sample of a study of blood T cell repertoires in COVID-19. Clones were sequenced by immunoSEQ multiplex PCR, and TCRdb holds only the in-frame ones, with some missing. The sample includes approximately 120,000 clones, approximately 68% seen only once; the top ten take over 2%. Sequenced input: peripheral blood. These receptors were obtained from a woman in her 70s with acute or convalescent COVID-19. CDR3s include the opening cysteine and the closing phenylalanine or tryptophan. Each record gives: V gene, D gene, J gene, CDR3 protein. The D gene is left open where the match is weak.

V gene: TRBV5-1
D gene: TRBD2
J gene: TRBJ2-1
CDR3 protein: CASSFAGLAGVYNEQFF

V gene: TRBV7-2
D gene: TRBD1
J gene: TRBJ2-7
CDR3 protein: CASSPTGAVYEQYF

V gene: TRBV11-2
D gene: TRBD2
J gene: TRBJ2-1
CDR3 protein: CASSRGGSSYNEQFF

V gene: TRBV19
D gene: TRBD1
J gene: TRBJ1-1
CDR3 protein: CASSGTGVEAFF

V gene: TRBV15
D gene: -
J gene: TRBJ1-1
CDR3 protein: CATRLKQGYTEAFF

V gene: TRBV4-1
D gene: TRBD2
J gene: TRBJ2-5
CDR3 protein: CASSPGLALGETQYF

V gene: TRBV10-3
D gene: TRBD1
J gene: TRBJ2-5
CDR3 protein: CAISLTSGTGQETQYF

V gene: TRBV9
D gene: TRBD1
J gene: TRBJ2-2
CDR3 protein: CASSVAGTGANTGELFF

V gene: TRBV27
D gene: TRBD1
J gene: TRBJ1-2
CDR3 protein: CASRLDRGYGYTF

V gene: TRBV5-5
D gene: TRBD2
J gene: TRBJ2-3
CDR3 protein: CASSLGPGLAGITDTQYF

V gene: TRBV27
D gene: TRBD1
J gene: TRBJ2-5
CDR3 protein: CASSQLNRGQTQYF

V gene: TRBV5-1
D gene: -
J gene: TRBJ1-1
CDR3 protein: CASSSGTMNTEAFF

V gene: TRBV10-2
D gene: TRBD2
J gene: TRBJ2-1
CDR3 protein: CASSTGLAGVNEQFF

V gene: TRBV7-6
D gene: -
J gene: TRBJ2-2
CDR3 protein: CASSLAWSPGELFF

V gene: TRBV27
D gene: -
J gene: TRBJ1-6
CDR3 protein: CASSFSGTPYNSPLHF

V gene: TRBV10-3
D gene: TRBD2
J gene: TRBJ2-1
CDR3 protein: CAISDRGGRAIDYNEQFF

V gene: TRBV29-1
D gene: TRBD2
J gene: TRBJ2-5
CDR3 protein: CSVEIGGGQETQYF

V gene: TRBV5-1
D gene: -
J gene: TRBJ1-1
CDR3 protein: CASSSYFGSPEAFF

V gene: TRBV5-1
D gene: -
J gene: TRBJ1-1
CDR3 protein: CASSTGRTEAFF

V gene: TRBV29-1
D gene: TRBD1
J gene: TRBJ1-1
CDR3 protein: CSGTGANTEAFF

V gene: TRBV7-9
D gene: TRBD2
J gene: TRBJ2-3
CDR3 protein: CASSLPVLAGGPTDTQYF

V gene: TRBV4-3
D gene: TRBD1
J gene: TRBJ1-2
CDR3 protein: CASSQVTGGVNYGYTF

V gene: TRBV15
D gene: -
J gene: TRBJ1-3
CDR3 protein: CATSRASVVPVSGNTIYF

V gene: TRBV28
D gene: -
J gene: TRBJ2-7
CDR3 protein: CASSFRGSWFEQYF

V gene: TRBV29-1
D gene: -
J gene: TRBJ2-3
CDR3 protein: CSVEIGSEDTQYF

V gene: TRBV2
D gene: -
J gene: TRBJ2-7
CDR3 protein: CASSGQGIYEQYF

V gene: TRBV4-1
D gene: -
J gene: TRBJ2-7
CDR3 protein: CASSQDRGYEQYF

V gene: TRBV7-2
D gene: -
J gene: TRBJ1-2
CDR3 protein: CASSLVATVNYGYTF

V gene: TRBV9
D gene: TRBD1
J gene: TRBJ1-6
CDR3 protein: CASSVRDSYSPLHF

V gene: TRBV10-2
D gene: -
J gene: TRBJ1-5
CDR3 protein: CASRTTGRNQPQHF

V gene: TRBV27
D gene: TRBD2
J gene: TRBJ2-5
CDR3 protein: CASSWRGDYRETQYF

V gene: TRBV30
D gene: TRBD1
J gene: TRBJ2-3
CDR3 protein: CAWNRGQSDTQYF